This TCR beta chain stems from a study of regulatory T cells in long-lasting Graves disease (dated by TCRdb to the early 2020s). Some background on the complete study: Newly diagnosed Graves' disease patients had taken antithyroid drugs for less than 3 months. The study was registered as a clinical trial and conducted in China. Persistent Graves' disease patients were compared with newly diagnosed Graves' disease patients by peripheral blood TCR sequencing and RNA sequencing. A total of about 33 samples underwent TCR sequencing: around 13 from persistent and roughly 20 from newly diagnosed Graves' disease patients. Points the paper makes about the study in general: Lower TCR Shannon entropy and fewer highly expanded clones were observed in persistent Graves' disease patients than in newly diagnosed patients, which suggested clonal expansion. The authors noted that the small sample size was a limitation that may lower accuracy. The study examined only peripheral blood because the primary lesion, thyroid tissue, could not be accessed. Persistent patients shared more public clonotypes among themselves (around 2,700) than newly diagnosed patients did (roughly 920). Preferential use of TRBV28, TRBJ1-2 and TRBJ2-5 was observed in persistent disease, whereas TRBV20-1 and TRBJ2-1 were favored in newly diagnosed disease. Sequencing and analysis were restricted to the TCR beta chain.

V gives up 7 bases and J gives up 3 bases, and the segment between their germline ends measures 16 bases. Inclusive of the bounding cysteine and phenylalanine, the CDR3 is 13 residues long. Here the CDR3 DNA is all that survives: 39 bases in frame from base 1. The germline V gene gives CDR1 as SQVTM and CDR2 as ANQGSEA. Ten or more counts support this clonotype. Its binding antigen is unknown. Per-nucleotide qualities are absent, and no much larger clonotype sits a single base away. The sample's time point label is to be understood as: newly diagnosed GD, antithyroid drugs for less than 3 months. For both TCR sequencing and RNA sequencing, RNA was extracted from PBMCs using TRIzol. The diagnosis of Graves' disease followed American Thyroid Association guidelines. Recruitment of patients was carried out at an endocrinology department in Xi'an, China. Each patient gave approximately 9 milliliters of peripheral blood, collected in an EDTA anticoagulant tube. Ficoll Paque Plus density gradient separation was used to isolate PBMCs, and no additional T cell sorting was done. An Agilent 2100 Bioanalyzer and agarose gel were used to assess RNA quality, and a NanoDrop 2000 was used to measure RNA concentration.

The protocol used for the library was multiplex PCR. Reads for this sample came from an Illumina HiSeq 4000. iRepertoire HTBI primers and Arm-PCR amplification of CDR3 regions were used to construct TCR beta libraries. Before sequencing, the PCR products underwent gel purification. The original methods were these. Gene usage analysis of CDR3 amino acid clonotypes used the 60 to 75 TRBV and around 13 TRBJ segments found across samples. COPE and FqMerger were used to merge filtered high-quality paired reads into contigs. BLAST was used to align contigs to IMGT TRBV, TRBD and TRBJ reference genes, and CDR3 was defined according to IMGT. Any clonotype with a frequency above 0.1% was classified as a highly expanded clone. Repertoire diversity was measured by Shannon entropy, and V-J evenness by the Gini coefficient. A clonotype found in more than one individual was treated as public. Starting from the raw public reads, TCRdb applied fastp trimming at Q25, assembled clones with MiXCR and retained in-frame beta chains. Identical CDR3 proteins give one entry, which carries the most common genes and DNA. The V and J calls were determined by TCRdb, not by the authors. Here the sample has hundreds of thousands of distinct CDR3 sequences; approximately 16% occur a single time. The ten largest account for over 8.5% of the sample.

These data are also associated with another study on T cells in Graves' hyperthyroidism and ophthalmopathy. In that second paper, the authors write: Stable Graves' hyperthyroidism was defined as the absence of progression to ophthalmopathy over 18 months of follow-up. The hyperthyroidism patients were between 18 and 65 years old and newly diagnosed, with a disease duration of less than 2 months. The study excluded patients with uncontrolled infections, other autoimmune diseases, pregnancy or lactation. Clinical symptoms, serum thyroxine and TRAb, thyroid ultrasound, and orbital computed tomography formed the basis for the diagnoses. The TCR CDR3 was subjected to a first round of RT-PCR using the HTBI primer set and the Qiagen OneStep RT-PCR kit. Most expanded thyroid clonotypes (frequency above 0.001) were also detected in blood, suggesting blood repertoires may reflect thyroid immune responses. In cross-validation, a model built on a 13 V-J signature told ophthalmopathy apart from stable hyperthyroidism with 87.88% sensitivity and 81% to 82% specificity, and in testing the same model reached 80%/75%. In validation, the model predicted progression to ophthalmopathy with approximately 71% sensitivity and roughly 75% specificity, a median of 6.5 months before onset. A discovery cohort of roughly 96 patients, approximately 45 with Graves' ophthalmopathy and roughly 59 with stable Graves' hyperthyroidism, was used to find distinguishing TCR V-J signatures. Prospective prediction of ophthalmopathy was tested in an independent validation cohort of 18 hyperthyroidism patients and 17 patients who later progressed to ophthalmopathy. The approximately 95 discovery patients were divided at random into training and test sets in a 7:3 ratio. Thyroid tissue and blood T-cell repertoires from six Graves' hyperthyroidism patients were also compared in the study. Following sampling, methimazole starting at 30 mg daily was given to hyperthyroidism patients, and high-dose intravenous methylprednisolone was given to ophthalmopathy patients. Libraries were constructed in a second round of multiplex PCR, after which size selection and purification were carried out. Sequencing of the libraries was done on an Illumina HiSeq2000 using paired-end 100 bp reads. SOAPnuke was used to process the raw data, with reads discarded if the reads contained adapters or uncalled bases, had a mean Phred below 15, or lacked an exact constant-primer or identifier match. COPE v1.2.5 was used to merge high-quality paired reads, and clonotypes were defined as unique nucleotide sequences. MiTCR v1.1 was used to align clonotypes to the IMGT TRBV, TRBD and TRBJ reference segments. The analysis was restricted to V-J combinations with a frequency above 0.0001, which together covered around 99% of the repertoires. A TCS score was defined as the ratio between F50 (clonal expansion) and ExV (chaos), using BLOSUM62-based TCRdist between CDR3 peptides within each V-J. Welch's t-statistics and random forest reduced around 520 V-J features to around 14, which were used in a naive Bayes classifier (R e1071). No statistical method was used to fix the sample size in advance, and group allocation was not hidden from the investigators. TCR Vbeta CDR3 sequencing of approximately 140 peripheral blood samples (over 40 ophthalmopathy, 75 hyperthyroidism and around 17 progressor patients) is reported in the paper.

The sequence is built from TRBV29-1 and TRBJ2-7, and the D gene may be TRBD2, 6 bases matching. The TCR sequence derives from a woman in her 30s with Graves disease. Donor details come from another sample of the same person, matched by shared clones. Here the sequenced sample was peripheral blood mononuclear cells (PBMCs), taken at new diagnosis, from a patient treated with antithyroid drugs. The CDR3 here reads CSGRFSGGYEQYF. The DNA sequence is given as TGCAGCGGGAGGTTTAGCGGTGGCTACGAGCAGTACTTC.